This TCR beta chain was recovered during a study of T cells in Graves' hyperthyroidism and ophthalmopathy. RNA transcripts gave rise to amplified TCR beta CDR3 regions. RT-PCR in the first round (using the HTBI primer set) targeted the TCR CDR3. In TCRdb, the multiplex PCR reads were re-called with MiXCR into one record per CDR3 protein. The sample records 550,000 to 600,000 distinct CDR3 sequences, over 15% being singletons. J gave up 5 bases and V 2 bases, and 8 bases lay outside the gene matches. The CDR3 runs 16 residues. Germline lookup yields CDR1 KGHDR and CDR2 SFDVKD. To note about this clonotype: Its target is not known.

Broader study findings: The majority of expanded thyroid clonotypes above 0.001 also appeared in blood.

Source material: blood. This chain uses TRBV24-1 with TRBJ2-4; 7 positions agree with TRBD1. The TCR sequence derives from a woman aged 18-29 years with Graves' hyperthyroidism. In DNA, the CDR3 is TGTGCCACCAGTGATTCATCAAGGGGGCGCGAAAACATTCAGTACTTC. The encoded protein is CATSDSSRGRENIQYF.